Presented here are 29 T cell receptor beta chains from one specimen sequenced in a study of T-cell reconstitution after alpha-beta-depleted transplantation in children. The library targeted TCRbeta and was prepared with unique molecular identifiers. TCRdb called the PCR reads again in MiXCR, with one record for every CDR3 protein. The table shows a few hundred thousand distinct CDR3 sequences, with over 40% occurring only once. The sample consisted of PBMCs, taken before TCRalphabeta/CD19-depleted stem cell transplant. The origin of the receptors is a girl aged 2 to 9 with aplastic anemia, due to receive a stem cell transplant.

This chain connects TRBV7-9 to TRBJ2-1; D is undetermined. Deletions cut 5 bases from V and 9 bases from J, with 14 bases between. The CDR3 is made up of 13 amino acids. Per germline, CDR1 SEHNR and CDR2 FQNEAQ (reference sequence). The CDR3, as DNA: TGTGCCAGCAGCCCATCCCCTTCGGGTGAGCAGTTCTTC. Protein sequence: CASSPSPSGEQFF.

This clonotype occurred many times. The chain employs TRBV6-5 and TRBJ2-7, with D perhaps matching TRBD2 (6 bases). The germline V gene encodes CDR1 MNHEY and CDR2 SVGAGI. There are 16 residues in the CDR3. V was shortened by 0 bases and J by 0 bases, with 12 bases between the two germline ends. CDR3 sequence (DNA): TGTGCCAGCAGTTACTCGTTGCGGGGAAGCTCCTACGAGCAGTACTTC. It yields the protein CASSYSLRGSSYEQYF.

This clonotype has just a few counts. In DNA form, the CDR3 reads TGTGCCAGCTCACCATGGGGTAGCGGGAATCGGAATGAGCAGTTCTTC. Translated: CASSPWGSGNRNEQFF. This chain connects TRBV18 to TRBJ2-1, with TRBD2 matching over 8 bases. The length of the CDR3 is 16 residues. CDR1 and CDR2 from the germline V gene are KGHSH and LQKENI. The V segment lost 2 bases and the J segment 7 bases; nucleotides outside the gene matches: 10.

The V gene is TRBV6-1, the J gene TRBJ2-5; D unresolved. The CDR3 contains 14 residues. V was trimmed by 3 bases and J by 1 base, leaving 9 bases between them. The V gene's germline CDR1 is MNHNS and CDR2 SASEGT. CDR3 DNA sequence: TGTGCCAGCAGTGAGCGACACGCCCAAGAGACCCAGTACTTC. Protein product: CASSERHAQETQYF.

This clonotype was recorded at least ten times. CDR3 sequence: CSVEGTGQPQHF. The DNA for the CDR3 is TGCAGCGTTGAAGGAACGGGGCAGCCCCAGCATTTT. This chain connects TRBV29-1 to TRBJ1-5, with no clear D. Deletions cut 1 base from V and 7 bases from J, with 8 bases between. Per germline, CDR1 SQVTM and CDR2 ANQGSEA. The CDR3 totals 12 residues.

This clonotype was recorded at least ten times. The chain combines TRBV5-1 with TRBJ1-1; perhaps TRBD1 as D (6 bases). Germline CDR1 reads SGHRS; CDR2 reads YFSETQ. V was pared by 3 bases and J by 3 bases, with 12 bases between. This CDR3 comprises 14 residues. The CDR3: CASSSLGADTEAFF. The CDR3 DNA is TGCGCCAGCAGCTCCCTGGGGGCGGACACTGAAGCTTTCTTT.

This chain joins TRBV29-1 and TRBJ2-5; 11 nucleotides align to TRBD2. The germline CDR1 and CDR2 sequences are SQVTM and ANQGSEA. Trimming took 1 base from V and 4 from J; bases not matched to a gene: 8. The CDR3 has 16 residues. The CDR3 protein is CSVEALAGGLRETQYF. The CDR3 coding sequence is TGCAGCGTTGAAGCCCTAGCGGGGGGCCTTCGAGAGACCCAGTACTTC. Together with reference TRBV29-1 and TRBJ2-5, the CDR3 gives the full variable domain: SAVISQKPSRDICQRGTSLTIQCQVDSQVTMMFWYRQQPGQSLTLIATANQGSEATYESGFVIDKFPISRPNLTFSTLTVSNMSPEDSSIYLCSVEALAGGLRETQYFGPGTRLLVL.

This clonotype was seen many times. This rearrangement joins TRBV12-3 or TRBV12-4 to TRBJ2-7; TRBD2 aligns across 8 bases. V trimming: 6 bases; J trimming: 5 bases; junction bases outside the gene matches: 15. The CDR3 is 16 amino acids. CDR3 coding DNA: TGTGCCAGCAGCCTCCAACCCCCGGGAGGGCCCAACGAGCAGTACTTC. Protein: CASSLQPPGGPNEQYF.

This chain connects TRBV20-1 to TRBJ1-3; D is uncertain. Trimming removed 6 bases at V and 9 bases at J, with 12 bases between. Germline assignment: CDR1 DFQATT and CDR2 SNEGSKA (reference sequence). This CDR3 contains 11 residues. The CDR3 bases are TGCAGTGCGCCTCAATGGAGCACCATATATTTT. Protein product: CSAPQWSTIYF.

V and J are TRBV20-1 and TRBJ2-7; unclear D gene. Trimming stripped 3 bases from V and 2 bases from J, with 14 bases between. The germline V gene has CDR1 DFQATT and CDR2 SNEGSKA (reference sequence). This CDR3 is 14 amino acids long. Here the CDR3 reads CSASAEQRPYEQYF. The CDR3 DNA sequence: TGCAGTGCTAGTGCGGAACAGCGTCCCTACGAGCAGTACTTC.

V is TRBV6-1 and J is TRBJ1-4; no reliable D call. The V gene's germline CDR1 is MNHNS and CDR2 SASEGT. This CDR3 spans 13 amino acids. V was clipped by 5 bases and J by 5 bases, with 9 bases between them. The DNA for the CDR3 is TGTGCCAGCAGTCCCCATGGGAATGAAAAACTGTTTTTT. Residues: CASSPHGNEKLFF.

The chain uses TRBV7-2 and TRBJ2-4; 8 nucleotides match TRBD2. CDR1 and CDR2 from the germline V gene are SGHTA and FQGNSA. The CDR3 runs to 18 residues. V shed 0 bases and J 5 bases; nucleotides not matched to a gene: 12. CDR3 nucleotide sequence: TGTGCCAGCAGCTTAGCCGGGGAGCCAGCGGGGGTTCAAAACATTCAGTACTTC. Its translation is CASSLAGEPAGVQNIQYF.

This clonotype was observed at least ten times. J is TRBJ2-7 and V is TRBV7-2; 8 bases line up with TRBD1. V shed 1 base, J shed 0 bases, and the junction held 5 bases outside the gene matches. This CDR3 is 16 amino acids long. The germline V gene encodes CDR1 SGHTA and CDR2 FQGNSA. The CDR3 DNA is TGTGCCAGCAGCTTAGTAGGACAGGGAATCTCCTACGAGCAGTACTTC. Amino acid sequence: CASSLVGQGISYEQYF.

The chain uses TRBV29-1 and TRBJ2-5; a possible D gene is TRBD2 (6 bases). CDR3 length: 13 residues. Germline CDR1 SQVTM, CDR2 ANQGSEA. The V end lost 7 bases, the J end lost 4 bases, and 16 bases lay between the germline ends. CDR3: CSARSGHRETQYF. Written as DNA, the CDR3 is TGCAGCGCCCGAAGCGGGCACCGAGAGACCCAGTACTTC.

This clonotype was seen a handful of times. At one end, the junction sequence differs from germline, possibly due to a read error. The chain joins TRBV3-1 to TRBJ2-6; maybe TRBD1 (5 bases). Germline lookup yields CDR1 LGHDT and CDR2 YNNKEL (reference sequence). The CDR3 contains 16 residues. The CDR3 coding sequence is TGTGCCAGCAGGCAAGGGGCATCTACCGGGGCCAACGTCCTGACTTTC. This gives the protein CASRQGASTGANVLTF.

The chain is built from TRBV7-2 and TRBJ2-3; 7 positions agree with TRBD2. Germline CDR1 reads SGHTA; CDR2 reads FQGNSA. The trim removed 8 bases at V and 6 bases at J, leaving 2 bases unmatched. The CDR3 loop spans 11 amino acids. CDR3 in DNA: TGTGCCAGCGATAGCGGGGATACGCAGTATTTT. Translation: CASDSGDTQYF.

The chain's CDR3 is CATLRTSGSDEQYF. DNA of the CDR3: TGTGCCACCCTTAGGACTAGCGGGAGTGACGAGCAGTACTTC. The chain joins TRBV6-2 or TRBV6-3 to TRBJ2-7; the match to TRBD2 covers 13 bases. The CDR3 covers 14 residues. V gave up 10 bases and J gave up 5 bases; unmatched junction bases: 8. CDR1 MNHEY and CDR2 SVGEGT come from the germline V gene.

The V and J genes are TRBV5-1 and TRBJ2-7; possibly TRBD2 for D (5 bases). The CDR3 covers 14 residues. Germline CDR1 SGHRS, CDR2 YFSETQ. Between the trimmed V and J ends, which lost 2 bases and 1 base, there was a span of 10 bases. The DNA for the CDR3 is TGCGCCAGCAGCTTCTCCGGGAAGTCCTACGAGCAGTACTTC. Translated, it gives CASSFSGKSYEQYF.

The table lists this clonotype with a few counts. The chain uses TRBV12-3 or TRBV12-4 and TRBJ1-6; maybe TRBD1 (6 bases). The CDR3 runs 14 residues. Trimming removed 6 bases from V and 6 bases from J, with 12 bases in between. CDR3 nucleotide sequence: TGTGCCAGCAGCTCCACAGGGCGTAATTCACCCCTCCACTTT. This codes for CASSSTGRNSPLHF.

The chain carries TRBV18 and TRBJ2-3; 8 positions match TRBD2. Germline loops: CDR1 KGHSH, CDR2 LQKENI. The CDR3 sequence is 14 residues long. Unmatched junction bases numbered 3, after V lost 3 bases and J lost 4 bases. CDR3 sequence: CASSPSGRADTQYF. Here the CDR3 DNA reads TGTGCCAGCTCACCGTCCGGGAGGGCAGATACGCAGTATTTT.

CDR3 nucleotide sequence: TGTGCCAGCAGCTTAGGGACAGGGTATTCCAGTTCACCCCTCCACTTT. Its translation: CASSLGTGYSSSPLHF. The gene calls are TRBV7-9 and TRBJ1-6; 8 bases are shared with TRBD1. Germline V gene lookup returns CDR1 SEHNR and CDR2 FQNEAQ (reference sequence). J was trimmed by 9 bases and V by 1 base; bases with no gene match: 8. The CDR3 loop spans 16 amino acids. The full variable domain, rest sourced from reference TRBV7-9 and TRBJ1-6, is DTGVSQNPRHKITKRGQNVTFRCDPISEHNRLYWYRQTLGQGPEFLTYFQNEAQLEKSRLLSDRFSAERPKGSFSTLEIQRTEQGDSAMYLCASSLGTGYSSSPLHFGNGTRLTVT.

CDR3 nucleotides: TGCGCCAGCAGTGGTAGTATAGAGACCCAGTACTTC. Protein sequence: CASSGSIETQYF. The chain joins TRBV10-1 to TRBJ2-5; unclear D gene. From germline, CDR1 is WNHNN and CDR2 SYGVQD (reference sequence). V gave up 4 bases and J gave up 4 bases, with 7 bases separating them. There are 12 residues in the CDR3.

The chain links TRBV2 to TRBJ1-1; no reliable D call. There are 15 residues in the CDR3. CDR1 and CDR2 (germline): SNHLY, FYNNEI. Trimming left V 7 bases short and J 4 bases short, with 19 bases between. The CDR3 reads CASTRQAAAGTEAFF. The CDR3 nucleotides read TGTGCCAGCACCCGACAAGCGGCTGCGGGCACTGAAGCTTTCTTT.

V is TRBV5-1 and J is TRBJ2-7, with a possible D match to TRBD2 (6 bases). V lost 2 bases to trimming and J lost 6 bases, with 15 bases between them. The length of the CDR3 is 14 residues. CDR1 and CDR2 from the germline V gene are SGHRS and YFSETQ. The CDR3 region has the DNA TGCGCCAGCAGCTTAGAAACTCGGGGGAGCGAGCAGTACTTC. Translation: CASSLETRGSEQYF.

The chain has TRBV7-9 and TRBJ2-3; 8 nucleotides line up with TRBD2. Germline V gene data show CDR1 as SEHNR and CDR2 as FQNEAQ (reference sequence). J gave up 5 bases and V 2 bases, and 3 bases lay outside the gene matches. CDR3 length equals 14 residues. CDR3 in amino acids: CASSLHGGEDTQYF. In DNA form, the CDR3 reads TGTGCCAGCAGCTTACACGGGGGGGAAGATACGCAGTATTTT. Supplemented by reference TRBV7-9 and TRBJ2-3, the full variable domain reads DTGVSQNPRHKITKRGQNVTFRCDPISEHNRLYWYRQTLGQGPEFLTYFQNEAQLEKSRLLSDRFSAERPKGSFSTLEIQRTEQGDSAMYLCASSLHGGEDTQYFGPGTRLTVL.

This clonotype has a handful of counts. The V gene is TRBV18, the J gene TRBJ1-1; no clear D gene. The CDR3 is 14 amino acids. Trimming stripped 2 bases from V and 1 base from J, with 8 bases between. Germline CDR1 and CDR2: KGHSH and LQKENI. The CDR3 sequence: CASSPYGPNTEAFF. The CDR3 coding sequence is TGTGCCAGCTCACCATACGGTCCGAACACTGAAGCTTTCTTT.

V usage is TRBV7-2 and J usage is TRBJ2-7; D ambiguous. The CDR3 has 14 amino acids. CDR1 is SGHTA and CDR2 is FQGNSA in the germline V gene. V lost 3 bases and J 5 bases, leaving 14 bases between the germline ends. This CDR3 reads CASSFGGDGDEQYF. The CDR3 nucleotides are TGTGCCAGCAGCTTCGGTGGGGATGGAGACGAGCAGTACTTC. Looking up the rest from reference TRBV7-2 and TRBJ2-7 gives the full variable domain: GAGVSQSPSNKVTEKGKDVELRCDPISGHTALYWYRQSLGQGLEFLIYFQGNSAPDKSGLPSDRFSAERTGGSVSTLTIQRTQQEDSAVYLCASSFGGDGDEQYFGPGTRLTVT.

This clonotype was recorded a few times. The genes are TRBV18 and TRBJ2-1; no definite D call. In germline, CDR1 is KGHSH, CDR2 LQKENI. The V and J ends lost 3 bases and 7 bases respectively, with 7 bases between them. This CDR3 is built from 12 residues. CDR3 nucleotides: TGTGCCAGCTCACCGGACGGGAATGAGCAGTTCTTC. It codes for CASSPDGNEQFF.

The chain combines TRBV29-1 with TRBJ2-7; TRBD2 might be the D (7 bases). The CDR3 has 13 amino acids. CDR1 SQVTM and CDR2 ANQGSEA come from the germline V gene. The V and J ends lost 6 bases and 0 bases respectively, with 12 bases between them. The CDR3, as DNA: TGCAGCGTGGGGGGGCGGTACTCCTACGAGCAGTACTTC. As protein: CSVGGRYSYEQYF.